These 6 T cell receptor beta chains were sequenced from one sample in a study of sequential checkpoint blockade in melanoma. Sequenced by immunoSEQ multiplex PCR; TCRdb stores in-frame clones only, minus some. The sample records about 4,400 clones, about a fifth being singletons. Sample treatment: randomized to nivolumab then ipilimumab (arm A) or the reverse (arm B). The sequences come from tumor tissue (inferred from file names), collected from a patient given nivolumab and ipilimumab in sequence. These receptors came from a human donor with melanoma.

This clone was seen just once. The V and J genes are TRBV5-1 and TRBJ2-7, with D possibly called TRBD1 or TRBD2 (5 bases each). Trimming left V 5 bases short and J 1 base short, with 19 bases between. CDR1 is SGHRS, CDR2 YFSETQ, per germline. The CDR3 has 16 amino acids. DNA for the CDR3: TGCGCCAGCAGAAAGAATACCGGGACGGAGTCCTACGAGCAGTACTTC. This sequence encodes CASRKNTGTESYEQYF. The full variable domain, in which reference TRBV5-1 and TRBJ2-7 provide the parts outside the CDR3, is KAGVTQTPRYLIKTRGQQVTLSCSPISGHRSVSWYQQTPGQGLQFLFEYFSETQRNKGNFPGRFSGRQFSNSRSEMNVSTLELGDSALYLCASRKNTGTESYEQYFGPGTRLTVT.

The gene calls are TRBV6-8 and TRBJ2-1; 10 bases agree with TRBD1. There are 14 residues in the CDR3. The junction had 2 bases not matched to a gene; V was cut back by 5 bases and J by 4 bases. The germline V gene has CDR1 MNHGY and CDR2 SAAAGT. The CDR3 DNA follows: TGTGCCAGCAGTGACAGGGGGCGTTACAATGAGCAGTTCTTC. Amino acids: CASSDRGRYNEQFF.

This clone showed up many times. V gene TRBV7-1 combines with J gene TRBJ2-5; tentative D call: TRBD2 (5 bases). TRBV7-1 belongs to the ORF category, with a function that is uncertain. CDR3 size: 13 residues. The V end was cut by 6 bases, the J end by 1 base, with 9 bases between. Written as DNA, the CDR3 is TGTGCCAGCAGTCGGGGTACCCAAGAGACCCAGTACTTC. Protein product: CASSRGTQETQYF.

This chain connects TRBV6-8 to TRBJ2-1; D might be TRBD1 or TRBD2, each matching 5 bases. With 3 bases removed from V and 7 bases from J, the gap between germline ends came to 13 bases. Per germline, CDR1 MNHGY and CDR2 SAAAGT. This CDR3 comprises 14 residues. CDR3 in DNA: TGTGCCAGCAGTTATATGGGGGAAGTGAATGAGCAGTTCTTC. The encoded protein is CASSYMGEVNEQFF.

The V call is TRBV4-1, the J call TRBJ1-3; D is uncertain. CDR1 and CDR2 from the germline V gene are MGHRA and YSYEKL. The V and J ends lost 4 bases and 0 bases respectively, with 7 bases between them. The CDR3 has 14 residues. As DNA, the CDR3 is TGCGCCAGCAGCCTAGATGACTCTGGAAACACCATATATTTT. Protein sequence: CASSLDDSGNTIYF.

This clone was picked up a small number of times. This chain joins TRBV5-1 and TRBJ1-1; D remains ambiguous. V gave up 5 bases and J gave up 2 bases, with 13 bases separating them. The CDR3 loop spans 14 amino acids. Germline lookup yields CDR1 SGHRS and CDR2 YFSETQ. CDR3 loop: CASRGSGGNTEAFF. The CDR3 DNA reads TGCGCCAGCAGGGGGTCGGGCGGTAACACTGAAGCTTTCTTT.